The present entry profiles one TCR beta chain with its context. Germline V gives CDR1 MDHEN, CDR2 SYDVKM. The CDR3 consists of 14 residues. Germline trimming cut 4 bases from V and 8 bases from J; bases unmatched to any gene: 11. This sample is drawn from a study of cytomegalovirus exposure and HLA in healthy donors. 13 Jbeta primers and 60 Vbeta primers were used for the PCR. Profiled with immunoSEQ multiplex PCR; TCRdb holds only in-frame clones, not every one. The sample shows around 150,000 clones, about two thirds of them seen only once. What was sequenced was PBMCs. This TCR was sampled from a man over 45 in good health and CMV-seropositive. V and J are TRBV28 and TRBJ2-7; 7 bases align to TRBD1. The CDR3 protein is CASSSHDREWKQYF. DNA for the CDR3: TGTGCCAGCAGTTCCCACGACAGGGAATGGAAGCAGTACTTC.